The sequence of this T cell receptor beta chain was determined in a study of cytomegalovirus exposure and HLA in healthy donors. The CDR3 loop spans 17 amino acids. Germline-derived CDR1 and CDR2 are LGHNA and YNFKEQ. V dropped 0 bases and J dropped 1; count of bases not matched to a gene: 4. A few counts support this clone. As yet, its antigen is unknown. The study, taken as a whole, reports: Later analysis identified a missense DCLRE1C variant that was linked to TCR beta V- and J-gene trimming.

The PCR ran on 60 Vbeta and 13 Jbeta primers. Assay: immunoSEQ multiplex PCR; the TCRdb copy retains only in-frame clones and omits some. Of roughly 200,000 clones in the sample, around 80% were seen once. This TCR was recovered from a woman aged 40 to 50 in good health and CMV-seronegative. This chain joins TRBV4-2 and TRBJ2-1; TRBD2 matches 9 bases. The sequenced material came from PBMCs. CDR3 protein: CASSQDPRGGSYNEQFF. The DNA of the CDR3 is TGTGCCAGCAGCCAAGACCCGCGGGGGGGGTCCTACAATGAGCAGTTCTTC.